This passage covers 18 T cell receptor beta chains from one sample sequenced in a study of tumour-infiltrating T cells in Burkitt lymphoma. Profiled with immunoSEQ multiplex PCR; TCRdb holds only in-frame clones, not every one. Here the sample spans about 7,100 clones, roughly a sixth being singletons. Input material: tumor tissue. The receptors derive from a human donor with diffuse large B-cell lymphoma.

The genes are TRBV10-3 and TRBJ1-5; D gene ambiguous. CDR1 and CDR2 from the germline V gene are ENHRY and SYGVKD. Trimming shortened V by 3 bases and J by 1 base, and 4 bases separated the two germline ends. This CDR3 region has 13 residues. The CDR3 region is CAISDDSNQPQHF. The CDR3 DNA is TGTGCCATCAGTGACGACAGCAATCAGCCCCAGCATTTT.

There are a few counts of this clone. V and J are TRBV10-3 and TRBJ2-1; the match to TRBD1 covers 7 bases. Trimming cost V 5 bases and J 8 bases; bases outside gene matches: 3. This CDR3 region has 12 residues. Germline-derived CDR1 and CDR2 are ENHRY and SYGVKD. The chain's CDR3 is CAISRQGDEQFF. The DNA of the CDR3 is TGTGCCATCAGTCGACAGGGCGATGAGCAGTTCTTC.

The CDR3 region is CASSHSQTGPNSPLHF. The CDR3 nucleotides are TGCGCCAGCAGCCATTCCCAGACAGGTCCTAATTCACCCCTCCACTTT. The rearrangement links TRBV4-3 to TRBJ1-6; weak D call: TRBD1 (6 bases). The germline V and J ends were trimmed by 3 bases and 6 bases, with 15 bases remaining between them. This CDR3 region has 16 residues. Germline V gives CDR1 LGHNA, CDR2 YSLEER.

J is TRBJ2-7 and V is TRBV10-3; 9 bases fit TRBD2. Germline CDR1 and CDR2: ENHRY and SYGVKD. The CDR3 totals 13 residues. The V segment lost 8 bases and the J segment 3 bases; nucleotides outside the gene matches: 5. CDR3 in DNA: TGTGCCATCTTGGATAGCGGGAGCTACGAGCAGTACTTC. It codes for CAILDSGSYEQYF.

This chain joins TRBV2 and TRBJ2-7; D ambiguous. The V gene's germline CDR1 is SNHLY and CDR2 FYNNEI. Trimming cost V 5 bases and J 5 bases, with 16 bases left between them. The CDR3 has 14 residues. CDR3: CASSFVASSNEQYF. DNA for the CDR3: TGTGCCAGCAGTTTTGTGGCCTCGTCGAACGAGCAGTACTTC. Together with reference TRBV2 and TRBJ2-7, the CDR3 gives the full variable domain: EPEVTQTPSHQVTQMGQEVILRCVPISNHLYFYWYRQILGQKVEFLVSFYNNEISEKSEIFDDQFSVERPDGSNFTLKIRSTKLEDSAMYFCASSFVASSNEQYFGPGTRLTVT.

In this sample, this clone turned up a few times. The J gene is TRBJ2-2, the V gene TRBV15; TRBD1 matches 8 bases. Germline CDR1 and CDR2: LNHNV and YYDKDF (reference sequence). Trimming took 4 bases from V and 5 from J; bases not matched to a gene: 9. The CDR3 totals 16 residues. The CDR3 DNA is TGTGCCACCAGCACCACAGGGGGGAGAAGTACCGGGGAGCTGTTTTTT. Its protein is CATSTTGGRSTGELFF.

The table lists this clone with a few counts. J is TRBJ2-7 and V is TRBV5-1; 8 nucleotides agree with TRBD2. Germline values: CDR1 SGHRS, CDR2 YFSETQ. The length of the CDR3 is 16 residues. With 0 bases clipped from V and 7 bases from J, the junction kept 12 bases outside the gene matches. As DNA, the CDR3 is TGCGCCAGCAGCTTGGGAGGACTAGCCACCGGGGGGGAGCAGTACTTC. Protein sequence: CASSLGGLATGGEQYF.

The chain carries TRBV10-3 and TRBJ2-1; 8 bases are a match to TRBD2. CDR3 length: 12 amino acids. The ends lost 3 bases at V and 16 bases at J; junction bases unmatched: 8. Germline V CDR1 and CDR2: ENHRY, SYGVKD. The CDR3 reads CAISDRGTSPFF. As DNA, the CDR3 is TGTGCCATCAGTGATCGGGGGACTAGTCCATTCTTC.

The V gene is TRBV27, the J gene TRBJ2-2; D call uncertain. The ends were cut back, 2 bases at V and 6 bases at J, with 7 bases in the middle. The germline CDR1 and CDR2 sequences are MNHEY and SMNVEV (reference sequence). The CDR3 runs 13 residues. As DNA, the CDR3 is TGTGCCAGCAGTTTAGGCCCTTCCGGGGAGCTGTTTTTT. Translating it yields CASSLGPSGELFF.

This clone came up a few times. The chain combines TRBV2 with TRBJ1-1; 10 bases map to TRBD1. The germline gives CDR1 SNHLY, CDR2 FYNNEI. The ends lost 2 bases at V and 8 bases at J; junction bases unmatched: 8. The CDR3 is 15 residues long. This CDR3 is CASSESRDRGPEAFF. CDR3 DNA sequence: TGTGCCAGCAGTGAATCGCGGGACAGGGGCCCCGAAGCTTTCTTT.

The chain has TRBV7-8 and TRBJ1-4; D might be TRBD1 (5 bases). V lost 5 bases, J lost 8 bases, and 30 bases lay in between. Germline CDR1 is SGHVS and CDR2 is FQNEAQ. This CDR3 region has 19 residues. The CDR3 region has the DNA TGTGCCAGCAGCCCAAGGAGGAGACAGCTCCTTGGGGGAGGAGAAAAACTGTTTTTT. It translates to CASSPRRRQLLGGGEKLFF.

The CDR3 reads CASSLNEGRNNGYTF. In nucleotides, the CDR3 is TGCGCCAGCAGCTTGAATGAGGGGCGAAACAATGGCTACACCTTC. The chain is built from TRBV5-1 and TRBJ1-2, with D tentatively TRBD1 (5 bases). Germline V CDR1 and CDR2: SGHRS, YFSETQ. V shed 1 base and J shed 6 bases, with 16 bases lying between them. This CDR3 has 15 amino acids. Full variable domain (remainder filled in from reference TRBV5-1 and TRBJ1-2): KAGVTQTPRYLIKTRGQQVTLSCSPISGHRSVSWYQQTPGQGLQFLFEYFSETQRNKGNFPGRFSGRQFSNSRSEMNVSTLELGDSALYLCASSLNEGRNNGYTFGSGTRLTVV.

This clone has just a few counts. CDR3 residues: CASSIFPGQGFNQPQHF. The CDR3 DNA is TGTGCCAGTAGTATTTTCCCGGGGCAGGGCTTCAATCAGCCCCAGCATTTT. The rearrangement joins TRBV19 to TRBJ1-5; weak D call: TRBD1 (5 bases). V lost 3 bases, J lost 3 bases, and 18 bases lay in between. There are 17 residues in the CDR3. The germline CDR1 and CDR2 sequences are LNHDA and SQIVND (reference sequence).

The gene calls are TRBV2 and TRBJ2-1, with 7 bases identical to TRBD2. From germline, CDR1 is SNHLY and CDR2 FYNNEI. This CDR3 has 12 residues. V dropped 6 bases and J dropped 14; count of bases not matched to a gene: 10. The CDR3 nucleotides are TGTGCCAGCAGAACGACTAGCTCAGCGGAGTTCTTC. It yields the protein CASRTTSSAEFF.

CDR3: CASSQDHGGPGTDTQYF. In DNA form, the CDR3 reads TGCGCCAGCAGCCAAGACCACGGGGGGCCGGGCACAGATACGCAGTATTTT. The chain carries TRBV4-3 and TRBJ2-3; weak D call: TRBD2 (7 bases). CDR3 length: 17 amino acids. The germline CDR1 and CDR2 sequences are LGHNA and YSLEER. Trimming took 0 bases from V and 1 from J, leaving 14 bases between them.

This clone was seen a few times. In DNA form, the CDR3 reads TGTGCCAGCAGTTACTCAGCGGAGGCCCGAATGACTGAAGCTTTCTTT. As protein: CASSYSAEARMTEAFF. The chain is built from TRBV6-6 and TRBJ1-1, with D unresolved. The CDR3 consists of 16 residues. Germline loops: CDR1 MNHNY, CDR2 SVGAGI (reference sequence). V was trimmed by 0 bases and J by 5 bases, leaving 16 bases between them.

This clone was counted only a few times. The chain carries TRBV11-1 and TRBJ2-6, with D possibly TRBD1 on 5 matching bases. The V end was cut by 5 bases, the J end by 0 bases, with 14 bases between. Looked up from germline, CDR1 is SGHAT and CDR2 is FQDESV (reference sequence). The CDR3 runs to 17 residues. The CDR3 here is CASSPRTGISGANVLTF. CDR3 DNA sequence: TGTGCCAGCAGCCCCCGCACAGGTATCTCTGGGGCCAACGTCCTGACTTTC.

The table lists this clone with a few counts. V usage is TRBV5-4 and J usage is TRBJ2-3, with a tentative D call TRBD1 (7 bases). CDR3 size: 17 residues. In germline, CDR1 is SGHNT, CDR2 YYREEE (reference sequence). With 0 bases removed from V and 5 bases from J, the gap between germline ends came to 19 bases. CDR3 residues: CASSLAPGGSRGDTQYF. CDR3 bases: TGTGCCAGCAGCTTGGCCCCAGGGGGGTCACGGGGAGATACGCAGTATTTT.